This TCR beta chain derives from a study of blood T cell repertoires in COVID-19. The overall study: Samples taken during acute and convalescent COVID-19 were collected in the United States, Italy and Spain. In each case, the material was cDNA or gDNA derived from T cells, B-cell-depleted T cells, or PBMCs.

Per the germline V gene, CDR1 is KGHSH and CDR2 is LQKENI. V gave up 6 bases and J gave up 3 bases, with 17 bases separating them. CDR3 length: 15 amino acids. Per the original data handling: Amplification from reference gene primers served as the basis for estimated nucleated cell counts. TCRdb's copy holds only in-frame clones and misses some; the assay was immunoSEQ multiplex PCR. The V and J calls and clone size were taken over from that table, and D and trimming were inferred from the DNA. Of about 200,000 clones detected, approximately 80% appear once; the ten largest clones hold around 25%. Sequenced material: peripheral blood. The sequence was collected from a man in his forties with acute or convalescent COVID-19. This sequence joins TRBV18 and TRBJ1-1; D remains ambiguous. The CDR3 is CASSQSIELDTEAFF. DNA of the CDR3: TGTGCCAGCTCCCAAAGTATTGAACTGGACACTGAAGCTTTCTTT.